This TCR beta chain is from a study of blood T cell repertoires in COVID-19. Study context: Donors in the United States, Italy and Spain gave samples during acute or convalescent COVID-19.

Per the germline V gene, CDR1 is SGHRS and CDR2 is YFSETQ. The CDR3 is 15 amino acids. V dropped 2 bases and J dropped 3; count of bases not matched to a gene: 5. Methods used by the authors: Nucleated cell counts were estimated from reference gene primer amplification. Assay: immunoSEQ multiplex PCR; the TCRdb copy retains only in-frame clones and omits some. The V and J calls and clone size come from that table; D and trimming were worked out from the DNA. The data show a few hundred thousand clones, with about 87% seen just once and more than 1.5% held by the top ten. In its sample, this clone was seen once.

The V call is TRBV5-1, the J call TRBJ1-3; 7 bases fit TRBD1. This sequence originates from a man between 65 and 85 years old with acute or convalescent COVID-19. The sequencing sample was made of peripheral blood. CDR3 amino acids: CASSFAPGGGNTIYF. The CDR3 coding sequence is TGCGCCAGCAGCTTCGCGCCAGGGGGTGGAAACACCATATATTTT.